The rows below give T cell receptor beta chains drawn from one sample of a study of CD8+ T cells in alopecia areata. Repertoires were generated with immunoSEQ multiplex PCR, while TCRdb's copy carries only in-frame clones and drops some. This sample has some 51,000 clones; about 96% occur once, and the top ten carry 20% to 30%. This specimen was CD8+ T cells sorted from blood, taken at week 0. These receptors were collected from a human donor with alopecia areata. The CDR3 runs from the conserved cysteine through the conserved F or W. Clone size is shown for a subset of rows, as once, few, many or a class of expanded clone.

V gene,clone size,CDR3 protein
TRBV7-9,.,CASSLGSSYNSPLHF
TRBV4-1,.,CASSPSTAQITGELFF
TRBV10-3,.,CANAGGPLNEQFF
TRBV6-1,.,CASRGGGDSDTQYF
TRBV4-2,.,CASSPPGRLLNIQYF
TRBV14,.,CASSQAYVMGHEQYF
TRBV4-1,.,CASSQEAVVNEQFF
TRBV7-2,.,CASNWGTEAFF
TRBV29-1,.,CSDAGTGSYEQYF
TRBV7-9,.,CASSLLGTAYGYTF
TRBV7-6,.,CASSLALSYEQYF
TRBV29-1,.,CSVAPKAGELFF
TRBV4-1,.,CASSRLVSTDTQYF
TRBV7-9,.,CASNSTSYNEQFF
TRBV7-9,.,CASSLEPGARDTQYF
TRBV7-9,.,CASSPGTGRTNEKLFF
TRBV6-5,.,CASSFDWATEAFF
TRBV7-9,.,CASSFGQGATDTQYF
TRBV6-5,medium-sized,CASSYSGSDEQYF
TRBV4-1,.,CASGPPGTIQETQYF
TRBV14,.,CASSQEGQLTTSTDTQYF
TRBV13,.,CASSLVSGANYGYTF